This T cell receptor (beta chain) comes out of a study of blood T cell repertoires in COVID-19. Looking at the study overall: The samples span acute and convalescent COVID-19 from the United States, Italy and Spain. PBMCs, B-cell-depleted T cells, or T cells were the source of the cDNA or gDNA that made up the material.

Authors' analysis steps: Nucleated cell number was recorded as an estimate derived from reference gene primer amplification. Generated by immunoSEQ multiplex PCR, the TCRdb table keeps only in-frame clones and is missing some. From that table come the V and J calls and clone size; the DNA was used to work out D and trimming. The data hold approximately 220,000 clones, with around 83% observed a single time. This CDR3 has 16 residues. V shed 0 bases, J shed 10 bases, and the junction held 11 bases outside the gene matches. Germline lookup yields CDR1 LNHNV and CDR2 YYDKDF (reference sequence). The receptor was derived from a woman aged 50 to 65 with acute or convalescent COVID-19. The sequenced sample consisted of peripheral blood. The chain couples TRBV15 to TRBJ2-1; 8 positions match TRBD1. CDR3 residues: CATSRDGGQVPEEQFF. The CDR3 DNA follows: TGTGCCACCAGCAGAGATGGGGGACAGGTGCCTGAAGAGCAGTTCTTC.